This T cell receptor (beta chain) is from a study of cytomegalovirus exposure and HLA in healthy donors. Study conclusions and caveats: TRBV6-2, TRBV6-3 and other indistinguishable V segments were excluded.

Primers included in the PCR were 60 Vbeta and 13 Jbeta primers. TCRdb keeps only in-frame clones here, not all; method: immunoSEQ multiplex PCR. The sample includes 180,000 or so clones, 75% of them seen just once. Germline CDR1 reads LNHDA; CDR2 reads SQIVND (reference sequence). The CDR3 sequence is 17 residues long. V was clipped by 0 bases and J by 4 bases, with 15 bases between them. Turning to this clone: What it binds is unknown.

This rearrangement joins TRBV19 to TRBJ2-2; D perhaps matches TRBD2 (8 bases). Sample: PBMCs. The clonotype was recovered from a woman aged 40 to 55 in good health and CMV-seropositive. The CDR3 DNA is TGTGCCAGTAGTATAGATCCGGGAGGGGGCTTCACCGGGGAGCTGTTTTTT. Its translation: CASSIDPGGGFTGELFF.